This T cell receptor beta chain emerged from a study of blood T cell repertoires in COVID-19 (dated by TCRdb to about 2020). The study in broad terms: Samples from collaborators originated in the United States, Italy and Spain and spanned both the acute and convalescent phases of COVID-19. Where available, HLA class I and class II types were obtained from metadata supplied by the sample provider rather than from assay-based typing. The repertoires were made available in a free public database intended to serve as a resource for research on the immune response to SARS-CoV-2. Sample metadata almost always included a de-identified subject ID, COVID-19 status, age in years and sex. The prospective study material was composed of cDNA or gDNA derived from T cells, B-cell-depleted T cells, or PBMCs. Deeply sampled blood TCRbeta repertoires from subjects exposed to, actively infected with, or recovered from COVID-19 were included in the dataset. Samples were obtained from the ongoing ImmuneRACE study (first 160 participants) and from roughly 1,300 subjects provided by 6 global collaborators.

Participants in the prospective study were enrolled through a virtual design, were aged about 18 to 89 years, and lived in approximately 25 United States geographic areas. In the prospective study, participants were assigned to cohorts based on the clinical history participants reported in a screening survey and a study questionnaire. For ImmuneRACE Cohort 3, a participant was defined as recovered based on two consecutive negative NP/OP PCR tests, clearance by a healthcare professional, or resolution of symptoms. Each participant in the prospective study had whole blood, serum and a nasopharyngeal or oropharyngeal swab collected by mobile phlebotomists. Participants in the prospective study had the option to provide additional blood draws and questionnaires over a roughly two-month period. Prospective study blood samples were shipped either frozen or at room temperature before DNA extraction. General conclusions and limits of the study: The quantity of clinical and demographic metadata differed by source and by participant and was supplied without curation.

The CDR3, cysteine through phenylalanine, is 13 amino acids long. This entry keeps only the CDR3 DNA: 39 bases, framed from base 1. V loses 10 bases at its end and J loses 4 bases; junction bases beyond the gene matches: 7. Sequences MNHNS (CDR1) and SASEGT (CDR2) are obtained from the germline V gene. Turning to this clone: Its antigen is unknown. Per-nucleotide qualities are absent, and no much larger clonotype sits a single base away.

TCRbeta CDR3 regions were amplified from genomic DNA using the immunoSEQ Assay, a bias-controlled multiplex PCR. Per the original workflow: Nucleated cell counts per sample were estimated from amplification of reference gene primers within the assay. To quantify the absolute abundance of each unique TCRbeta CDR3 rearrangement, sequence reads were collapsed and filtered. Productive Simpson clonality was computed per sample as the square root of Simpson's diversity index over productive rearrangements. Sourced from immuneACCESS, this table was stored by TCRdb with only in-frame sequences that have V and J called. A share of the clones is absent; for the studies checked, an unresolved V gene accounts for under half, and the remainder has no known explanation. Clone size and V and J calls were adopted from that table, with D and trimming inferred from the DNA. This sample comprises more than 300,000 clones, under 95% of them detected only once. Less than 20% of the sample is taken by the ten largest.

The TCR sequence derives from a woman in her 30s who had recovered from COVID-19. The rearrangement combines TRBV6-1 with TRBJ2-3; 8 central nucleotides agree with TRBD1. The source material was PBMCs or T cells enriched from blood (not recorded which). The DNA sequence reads TGTGCCACCTGGACAGGGATGGCAGATACGCAGTATTTT. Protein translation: CATWTGMADTQYF.